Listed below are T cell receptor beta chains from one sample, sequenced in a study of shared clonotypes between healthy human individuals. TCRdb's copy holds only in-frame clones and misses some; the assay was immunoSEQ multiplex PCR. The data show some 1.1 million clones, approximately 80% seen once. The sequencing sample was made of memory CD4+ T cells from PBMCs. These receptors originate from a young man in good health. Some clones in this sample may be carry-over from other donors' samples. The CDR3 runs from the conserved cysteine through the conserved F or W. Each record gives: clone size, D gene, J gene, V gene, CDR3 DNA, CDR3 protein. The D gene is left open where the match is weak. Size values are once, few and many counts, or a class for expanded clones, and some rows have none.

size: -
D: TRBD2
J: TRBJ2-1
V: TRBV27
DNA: TGTGCCAGCAGTTTACTTCCAAGCGGGAGTTGGGATGAGCAGTTCTTC
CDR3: CASSLLPSGSWDEQFF

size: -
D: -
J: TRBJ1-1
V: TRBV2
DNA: TGTGCCAGCGGTGGGACGAGGGGCACTGAAGCTTTCTTT
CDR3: CASGGTRGTEAFF

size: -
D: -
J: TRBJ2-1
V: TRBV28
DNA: TGTGCCAGCAGTTCCCACTCTCCCTACAATGAGCAGTTCTTC
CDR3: CASSSHSPYNEQFF

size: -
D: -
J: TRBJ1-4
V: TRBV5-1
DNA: TGCGCCAGCTACGGGGCCCCTAATGAAAAACTGTTTTTT
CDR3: CASYGAPNEKLFF

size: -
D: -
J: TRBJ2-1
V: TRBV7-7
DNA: TGTGCCAGCAGCCCCGGGGCCTCCTACAATGAGCAGTTCTTC
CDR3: CASSPGASYNEQFF

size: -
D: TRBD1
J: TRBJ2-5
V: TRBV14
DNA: TGTGCCAGCAGCCAAGAAAGGGGACAGAACCAAGAGACCCAGTACTTC
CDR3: CASSQERGQNQETQYF

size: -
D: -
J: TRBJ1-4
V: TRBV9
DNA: TGTGCCAGCAGCGCCGGGTCCGGTCCCGCAACTAATGAAAAACTGTTTTTT
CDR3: CASSAGSGPATNEKLFF

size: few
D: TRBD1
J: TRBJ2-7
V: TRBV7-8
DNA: TGTGCCAGCAGCTTAGCGGAAAGGACAGGGGGCGAGCAGTACTTC
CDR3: CASSLAERTGGEQYF

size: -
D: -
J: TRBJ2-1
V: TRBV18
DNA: TGTGCCAGCTCCGGGTCTGTGGGGTACAATGAGCAGTTCTTC
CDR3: CASSGSVGYNEQFF

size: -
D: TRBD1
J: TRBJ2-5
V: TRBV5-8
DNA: TGTGCCAGCAGCCGTGGAACCGGGACAGGGGTAGAGACCCAGTACTTC
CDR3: CASSRGTGTGVETQYF

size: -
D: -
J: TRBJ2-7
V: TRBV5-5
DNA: TGTGCCAGCAGCTTGGTCCCAGCGGCATATTCCTCCGAGCAGTACTTC
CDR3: CASSLVPAAYSSEQYF

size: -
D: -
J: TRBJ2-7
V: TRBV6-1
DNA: TGTGCCAGCAGTGGTCAGAACCCCTCCTACGAGCAGTACTTC
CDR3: CASSGQNPSYEQYF

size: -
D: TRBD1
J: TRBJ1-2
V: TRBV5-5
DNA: TGTGCCAGCAGCTTGTTGGGACAGGTTAACTATGGCTACACCTTC
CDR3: CASSLLGQVNYGYTF

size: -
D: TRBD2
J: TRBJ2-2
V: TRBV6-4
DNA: TGTGCCAGCAGGAGGGTGCAGCGGGAGGGGAACACCGGGGAGCTGTTTTTT
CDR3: CASRRVQREGNTGELFF

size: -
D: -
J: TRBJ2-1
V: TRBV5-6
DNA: TGTGCCAGCACGCTCGGCCCCATCAATACCTACAATGAGCAGTTCTTC
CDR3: CASTLGPINTYNEQFF

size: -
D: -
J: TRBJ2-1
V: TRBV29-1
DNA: TGCAGCGCCTTAGACAATGAGCAGTTCTTC
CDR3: CSALDNEQFF

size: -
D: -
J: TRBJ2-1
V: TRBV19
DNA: TGTGCCAGTAGTCGCGGGACAGTTGACCATGAGCAGTTCTTC
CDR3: CASSRGTVDHEQFF

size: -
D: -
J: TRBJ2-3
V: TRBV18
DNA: TGTGCCAGCTCACCTTGGGGACAAGGGCAGTATTTT
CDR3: CASSPWGQGQYF

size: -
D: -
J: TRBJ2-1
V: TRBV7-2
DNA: TGTGCCAGCAGCCGTACTAGCACGTATGAGCAGTTCTTC
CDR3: CASSRTSTYEQFF

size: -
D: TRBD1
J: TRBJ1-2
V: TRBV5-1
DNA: TGCGCCAGCAGCCAAGGGGGACAGGCACTCTCCTCTAACTATGGCTACACCTTC
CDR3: CASSQGGQALSSNYGYTF

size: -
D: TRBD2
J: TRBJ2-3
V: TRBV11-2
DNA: TGTGCCAGCAGCTTAGACGGGGGGAGCACAGATACGCAGTATTTT
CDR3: CASSLDGGSTDTQYF

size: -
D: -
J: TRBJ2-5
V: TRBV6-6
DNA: TGTGCCAGCAGTTACTCGACACTCCACGGAGAGACCCAGTACTTC
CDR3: CASSYSTLHGETQYF

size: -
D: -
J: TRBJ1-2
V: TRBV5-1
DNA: TGCGCCAGCAGCTTGGCCGGGCAGGGGAAGCGCTACACCTTC
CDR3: CASSLAGQGKRYTF

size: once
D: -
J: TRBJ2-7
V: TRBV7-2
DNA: TGTGCCAGCAGAGAAGGGGGATCTTCCTACGAGCAGTACTTC
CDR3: CASREGGSSYEQYF

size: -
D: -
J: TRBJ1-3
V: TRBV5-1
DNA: TGCGCCAGCAGCTTGGACGGGAACACCATATATTTT
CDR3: CASSLDGNTIYF

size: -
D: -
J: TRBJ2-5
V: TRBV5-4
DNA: TGTGCCAGCAGCCCAGGGGGCGCGGGAGTGAGGGAGACCCAGTACTTC
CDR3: CASSPGGAGVRETQYF

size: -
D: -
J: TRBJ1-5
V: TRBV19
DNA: TGTGCCAGTAGTAGCGGGACGCGGGCGAGTCAGCCCCAGCATTTT
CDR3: CASSSGTRASQPQHF

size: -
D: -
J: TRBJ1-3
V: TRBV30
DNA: TGTGCCTGGAGTCGCGTGGGAGTCTCTGGAAACACCATATATTTT
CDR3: CAWSRVGVSGNTIYF